This T cell receptor (beta chain) was sequenced for a study of blood T cell repertoires in COVID-19 (dated by TCRdb to the early 2020s). Concerning the study at large: The collaborator samples originated in the United States, Italy and Spain and spanned the acute and convalescent phases of COVID-19. The material from the prospective study consisted of cDNA or gDNA derived from T cells, B-cell-depleted T cells, or PBMCs. The dataset comprised deeply sampled blood TCRbeta repertoires from subjects exposed to, actively infected with, or recovered from COVID-19. A freely available public database, intended as a resource for researchers studying the immune response to SARS-CoV-2, is where the repertoires were released. Samples came from the ongoing ImmuneRACE study (first 160 participants) plus 1,254 subjects from 6 global collaborators. Nearly every sample came with metadata listing a de-identified subject ID, COVID-19 status, age in years and sex. Where available, HLA class I and class II types were obtained from metadata supplied by the sample provider rather than from assay-based typing. General conclusions and limits of the study: The amount of clinical and demographic metadata varied by source and participant and was provided uncurated.

The trim is 5 bases for V and 5 bases for J, with a gap of 10 bases between the germline ends. The CDR3, cysteine through phenylalanine, is 13 amino acids long. Of the read, only the CDR3 DNA is kept; its 39 bases are in frame from base 1. CDR1 and CDR2, per the germline V gene, are SGHRS and YFSETQ. TCRbeta CDR3 regions were amplified from genomic DNA by means of the immunoSEQ Assay, a bias-controlled multiplex PCR. The authors' pipeline ran thus. The number of nucleated cells in each sample was estimated by amplification of reference gene primers within the assay. To quantify the absolute abundance of each unique TCRbeta CDR3 rearrangement, sequence reads were collapsed and filtered. For each sample, productive Simpson clonality was calculated by taking the square root of Simpson's diversity index across productive rearrangements. TCRdb provides this immuneACCESS table in a form limited to in-frame rearrangements. Some clones are lacking; in checked studies, under half of them reflect an unresolved V gene, and why the rest are absent is not known. V and J calls and clone size are as listed in that table; D and trimming were resolved from the DNA. A total of around 190,000 clones appear in this sample, more than 65% of them only once. The ten largest clones represent under 15% of the sample.

The collaborating institutions used their own protocols to collect whole blood in K2EDTA tubes. Collaborator samples were shipped for TCRbeta analysis as frozen whole blood, isolated PBMCs, or DNA extracted from either sample type. A remark on this clone: The specificity of this receptor is unknown. No per-base quality is available; no much larger clone lies one base away.

Recombination linked TRBV5-1 to TRBJ1-4, with a weak D call of TRBD1 (5 bases match). The sequence derives from a human donor in a cohort sampled during active COVID-19. The specimen was peripheral blood. The DNA sequence is as follows: TGCGCCAGCAGGGTGGGGCCCAATGAAAAACTGTTTTTT. Its amino acids are CASRVGPNEKLFF.